This T cell receptor beta chain was recorded in a study of PD-L1 blockade in urothelial cancer. For the study at large: Blood samples had a median of approximately 150,000 T cells, some 83,000 unique TCRs, and clonality 0.07 to 0.08.

The repertoire was sequenced with immunoSEQ multiplex PCR; TCRdb's copy has only in-frame clones and lacks some. The sample yields 100,000 or so clones, about 90% seen once. Germline V gene data show CDR1 as MDHEN and CDR2 as SYDVKM. The CDR3 has 15 residues. Unmatched junction bases numbered 7, after V lost 5 bases and J lost 3 bases. The chain is built from TRBV28 and TRBJ1-1; TRBD1 agrees at 9 bases. This material consisted of PBMCs, taken around atezolizumab (anti-PD-L1) treatment. This sequence originates from a woman of 80 years or more with urothelial cancer. The CDR3 sequence: CASSRGTGLYTEAFF. The CDR3 DNA is TGTGCCAGCAGTCGGGGGACAGGGTTGTACACTGAAGCTTTCTTT.